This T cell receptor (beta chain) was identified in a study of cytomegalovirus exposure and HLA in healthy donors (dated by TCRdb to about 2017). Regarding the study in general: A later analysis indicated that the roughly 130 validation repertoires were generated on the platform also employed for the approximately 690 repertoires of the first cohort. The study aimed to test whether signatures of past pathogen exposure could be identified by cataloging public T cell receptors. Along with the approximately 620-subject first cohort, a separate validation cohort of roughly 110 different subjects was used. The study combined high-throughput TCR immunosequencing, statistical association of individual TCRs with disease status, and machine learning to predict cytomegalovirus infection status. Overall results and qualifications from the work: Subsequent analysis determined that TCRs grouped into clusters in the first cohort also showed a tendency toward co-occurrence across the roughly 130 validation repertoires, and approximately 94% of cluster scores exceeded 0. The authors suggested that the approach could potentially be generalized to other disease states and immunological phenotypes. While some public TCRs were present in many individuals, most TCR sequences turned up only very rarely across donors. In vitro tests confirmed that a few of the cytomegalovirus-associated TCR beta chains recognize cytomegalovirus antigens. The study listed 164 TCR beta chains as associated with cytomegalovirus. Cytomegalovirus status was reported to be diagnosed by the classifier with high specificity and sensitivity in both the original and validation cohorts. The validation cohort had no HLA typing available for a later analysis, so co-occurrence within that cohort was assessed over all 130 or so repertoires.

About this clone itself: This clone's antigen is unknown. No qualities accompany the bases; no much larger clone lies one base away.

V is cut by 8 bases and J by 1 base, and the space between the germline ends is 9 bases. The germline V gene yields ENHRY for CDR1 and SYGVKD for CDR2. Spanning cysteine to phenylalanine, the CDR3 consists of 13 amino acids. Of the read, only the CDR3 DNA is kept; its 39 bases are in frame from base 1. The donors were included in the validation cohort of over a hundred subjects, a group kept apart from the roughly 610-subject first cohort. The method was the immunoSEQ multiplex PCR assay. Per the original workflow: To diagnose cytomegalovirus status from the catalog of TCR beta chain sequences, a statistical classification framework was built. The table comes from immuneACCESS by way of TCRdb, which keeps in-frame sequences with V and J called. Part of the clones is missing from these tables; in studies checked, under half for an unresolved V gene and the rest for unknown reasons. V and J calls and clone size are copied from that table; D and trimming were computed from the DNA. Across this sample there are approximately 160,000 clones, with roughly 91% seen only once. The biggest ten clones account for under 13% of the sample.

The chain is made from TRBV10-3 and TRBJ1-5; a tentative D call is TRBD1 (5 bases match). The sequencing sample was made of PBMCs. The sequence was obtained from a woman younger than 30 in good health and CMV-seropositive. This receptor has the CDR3 CAIRGESNQPQHF. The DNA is TGTGCCATCCGGGGGGAGAGCAATCAGCCCCAGCATTTT.